The present T cell receptor beta chain was sequenced within a study of cytomegalovirus exposure and HLA in healthy donors. After removal of 4 bases from V and 5 bases from J, the junction contained 7 bases not matched to a gene. CDR1 is MGHRA, CDR2 YSYEKL, per germline. The CDR3 covers 15 residues. The PCR ran on 60 Vbeta and 13 Jbeta primers. Clones were read by immunoSEQ multiplex PCR, and TCRdb kept only the in-frame ones, dropping some. The repertoire holds over 95,000 clones, with around three quarters as singletons. This clone was detected once. The antigen remains unidentified. Study outcomes and limitations: Analyzed later, most CMV-associated TCR beta chains appeared HLA-restricted. The listing of approximately 160 TCR beta chains classed them as cytomegalovirus-associated. About 87% or about 30% of the time was how often most TCR beta V segments were productive, according to an earlier analysis.

It was healthy bone marrow donors who served as donors. This sequence originates from a middle-aged man in good health and CMV-seronegative. Sample: PBMCs. The chain recombines TRBV4-1 with TRBJ2-5; 10 bases are a match to TRBD1. CDR3 residues: CASSPRQGAGETQYF. The CDR3 bases are TGCGCCAGCAGCCCCCGACAGGGGGCCGGGGAGACCCAGTACTTC.